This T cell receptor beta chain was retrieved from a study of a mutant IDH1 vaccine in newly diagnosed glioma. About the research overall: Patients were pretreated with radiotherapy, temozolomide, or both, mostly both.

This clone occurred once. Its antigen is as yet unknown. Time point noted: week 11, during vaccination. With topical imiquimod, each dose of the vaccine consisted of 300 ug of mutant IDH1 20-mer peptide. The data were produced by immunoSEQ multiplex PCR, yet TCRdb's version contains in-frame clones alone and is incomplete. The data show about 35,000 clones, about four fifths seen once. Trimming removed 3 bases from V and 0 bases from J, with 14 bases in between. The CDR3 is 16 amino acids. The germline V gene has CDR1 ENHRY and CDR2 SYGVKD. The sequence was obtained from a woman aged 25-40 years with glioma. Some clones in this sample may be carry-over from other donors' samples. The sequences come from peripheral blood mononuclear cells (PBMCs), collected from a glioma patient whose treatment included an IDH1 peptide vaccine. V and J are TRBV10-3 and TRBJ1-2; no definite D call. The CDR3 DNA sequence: TGTGCCATCAGTGAACGGAAGGCTTTTTCTAACTATGGCTACACCTTC. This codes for CAISERKAFSNYGYTF.